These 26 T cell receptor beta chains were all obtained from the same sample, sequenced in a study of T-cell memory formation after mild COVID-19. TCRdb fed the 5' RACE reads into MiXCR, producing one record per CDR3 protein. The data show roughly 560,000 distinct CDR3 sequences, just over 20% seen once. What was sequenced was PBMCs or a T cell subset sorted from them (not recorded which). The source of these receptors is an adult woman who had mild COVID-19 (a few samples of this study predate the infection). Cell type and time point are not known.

In nucleotides, the CDR3 is TGTGCCAGCAGCTCCGGACATGGAGATCAGCCCCAGCATTTT. The encoded protein is CASSSGHGDQPQHF. V usage is TRBV7-9 and J usage is TRBJ1-5, with D perhaps TRBD1 (5 bases). V gave up 4 bases and J gave up 5 bases, with 12 bases separating them. Germline V gene lookup returns CDR1 SEHNR and CDR2 FQNEAQ (reference sequence). The CDR3 is 14 amino acids.

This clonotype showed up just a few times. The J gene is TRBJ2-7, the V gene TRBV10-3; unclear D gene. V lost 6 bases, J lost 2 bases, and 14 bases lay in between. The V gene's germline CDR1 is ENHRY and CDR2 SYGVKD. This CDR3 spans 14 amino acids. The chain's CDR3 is CAIRGTNPTYEQYF. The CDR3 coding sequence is TGTGCCATCAGAGGTACGAACCCTACCTACGAGCAGTACTTC.

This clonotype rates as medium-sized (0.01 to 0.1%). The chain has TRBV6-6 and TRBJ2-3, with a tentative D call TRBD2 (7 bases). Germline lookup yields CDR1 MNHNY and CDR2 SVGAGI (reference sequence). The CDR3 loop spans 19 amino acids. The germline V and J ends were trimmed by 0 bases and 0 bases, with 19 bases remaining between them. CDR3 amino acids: CASSYSGGRGPASTDTQYF. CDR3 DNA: TGTGCCAGCAGTTACTCCGGGGGGCGCGGCCCCGCTAGCACAGATACGCAGTATTTT.

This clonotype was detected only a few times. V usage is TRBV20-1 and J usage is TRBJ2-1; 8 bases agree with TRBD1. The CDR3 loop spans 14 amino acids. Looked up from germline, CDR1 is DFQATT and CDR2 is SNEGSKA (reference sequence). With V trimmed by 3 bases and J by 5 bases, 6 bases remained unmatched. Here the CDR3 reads CSASQGAGNNEQFF. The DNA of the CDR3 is TGCAGTGCTAGCCAGGGGGCCGGGAACAATGAGCAGTTCTTC.

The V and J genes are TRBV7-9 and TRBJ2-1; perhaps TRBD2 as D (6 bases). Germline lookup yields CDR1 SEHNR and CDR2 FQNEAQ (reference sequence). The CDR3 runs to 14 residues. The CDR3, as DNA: TGTGCTATGAGAGCGGCCGGGGGCTACAATGAGCAGTTCTTC. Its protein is CAMRAAGGYNEQFF.

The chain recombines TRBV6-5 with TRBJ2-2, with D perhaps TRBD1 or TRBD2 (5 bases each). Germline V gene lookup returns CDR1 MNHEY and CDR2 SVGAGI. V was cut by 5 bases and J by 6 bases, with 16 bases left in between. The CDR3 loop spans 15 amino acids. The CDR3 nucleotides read TGTGCCAGCAGTCCCCGTTCCGGGGCCGCCGGGGAGCTGTTTTTT. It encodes CASSPRSGAAGELFF.

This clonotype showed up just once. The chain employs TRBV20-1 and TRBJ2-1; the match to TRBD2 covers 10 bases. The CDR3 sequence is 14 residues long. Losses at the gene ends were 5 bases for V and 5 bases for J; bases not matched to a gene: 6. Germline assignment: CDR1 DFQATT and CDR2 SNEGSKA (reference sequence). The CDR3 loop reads CSADVLAGNNEQFF. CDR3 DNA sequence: TGCAGTGCTGATGTACTAGCGGGAAACAATGAGCAGTTCTTC.

The CDR3 DNA sequence: TGTGCCAGCAGCCCCCATAGCGGGGGTTCCTACGAGCAGTACTTC. It is translated as CASSPHSGGSYEQYF. J is TRBJ2-7 and V is TRBV5-4, with 9 positions matching TRBD2. The J segment lost 1 base and the V segment lost 4 bases, leaving 6 bases of the junction unmatched. The CDR3 totals 15 residues. Germline lookup yields CDR1 SGHNT and CDR2 YYREEE (reference sequence).

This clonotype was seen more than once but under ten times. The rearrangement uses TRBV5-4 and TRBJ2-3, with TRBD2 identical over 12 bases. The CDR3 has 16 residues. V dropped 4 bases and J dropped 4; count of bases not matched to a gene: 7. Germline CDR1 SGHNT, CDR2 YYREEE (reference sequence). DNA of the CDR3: TGTGCCAGCAGCACCAAGACTAGCGGGAGTGCAGATACGCAGTATTTT. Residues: CASSTKTSGSADTQYF.

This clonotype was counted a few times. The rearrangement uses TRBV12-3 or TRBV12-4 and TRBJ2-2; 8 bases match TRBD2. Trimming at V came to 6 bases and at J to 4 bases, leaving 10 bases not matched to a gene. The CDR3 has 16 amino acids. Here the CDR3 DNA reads TGTGCCAGCAGCCTAGTGGTAGCGGGACCCACCGGGGAGCTGTTTTTT. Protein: CASSLVVAGPTGELFF.

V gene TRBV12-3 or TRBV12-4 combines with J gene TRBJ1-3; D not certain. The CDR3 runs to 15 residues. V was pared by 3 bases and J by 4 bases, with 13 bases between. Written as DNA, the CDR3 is TGTGCCAGCAGTTTTTTTGCGGGGTCCGGAAACACCATATATTTT. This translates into CASSFFAGSGNTIYF.

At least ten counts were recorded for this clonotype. The CDR3 sequence is CASSPSWGVSSYEQYF. The CDR3 coding sequence is TGTGCCAGTAGTCCCAGTTGGGGCGTCTCTTCCTACGAGCAGTACTTC. The chain combines TRBV19 with TRBJ2-7; weak D call: TRBD1 (5 bases). V shed 5 bases and J shed 1 base, with 18 bases lying between them. The CDR3 covers 16 residues. Germline V gene sequence: CDR1 LNHDA, CDR2 SQIVND (reference sequence).

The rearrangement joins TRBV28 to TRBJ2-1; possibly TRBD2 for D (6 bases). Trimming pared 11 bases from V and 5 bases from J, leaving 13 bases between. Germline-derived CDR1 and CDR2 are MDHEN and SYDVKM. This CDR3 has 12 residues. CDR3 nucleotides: TGTGCCTACGGGGAGGTTGACAATGAGCAGTTCTTC. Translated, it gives CAYGEVDNEQFF. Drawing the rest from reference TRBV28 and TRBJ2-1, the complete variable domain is DVKVTQSSRYLVKRTGEKVFLECVQDMDHENMFWYRQDPGLGLRLIYFSYDVKMKEKGDIPEGYSVSREKKERFSLILESASTNQTSMYLCAYGEVDNEQFFGPGTRLTVL.

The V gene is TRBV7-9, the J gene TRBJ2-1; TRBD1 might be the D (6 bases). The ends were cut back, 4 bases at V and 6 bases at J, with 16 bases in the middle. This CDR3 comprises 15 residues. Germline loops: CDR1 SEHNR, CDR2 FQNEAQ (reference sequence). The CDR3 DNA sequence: TGTGCCAGCAGCTCACTACAGGGTTGGGCCAATGAGCAGTTCTTC. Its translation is CASSSLQGWANEQFF.

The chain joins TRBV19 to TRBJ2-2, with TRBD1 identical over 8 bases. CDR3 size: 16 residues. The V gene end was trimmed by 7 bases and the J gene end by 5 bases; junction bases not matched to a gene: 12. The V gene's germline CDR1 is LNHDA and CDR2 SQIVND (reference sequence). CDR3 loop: CASTSGQGAWTGELFF. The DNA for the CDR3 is TGTGCCAGTACCTCAGGGCAGGGGGCGTGGACCGGGGAGCTGTTTTTT.

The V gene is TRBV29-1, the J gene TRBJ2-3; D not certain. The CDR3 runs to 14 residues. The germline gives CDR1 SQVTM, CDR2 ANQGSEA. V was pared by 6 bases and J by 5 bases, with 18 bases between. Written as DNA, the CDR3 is TGCAGCGTCGTGACATTTCAACGGCGAGATACGCAGTATTTT. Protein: CSVVTFQRRDTQYF.

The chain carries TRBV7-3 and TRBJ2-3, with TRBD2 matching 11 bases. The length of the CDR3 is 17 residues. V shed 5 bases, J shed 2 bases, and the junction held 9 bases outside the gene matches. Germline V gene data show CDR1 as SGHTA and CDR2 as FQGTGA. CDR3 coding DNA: TGTGCCAGCAGCCCCAAGACTAGCGGGGACTTCACAGATACGCAGTATTTT. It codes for CASSPKTSGDFTDTQYF.

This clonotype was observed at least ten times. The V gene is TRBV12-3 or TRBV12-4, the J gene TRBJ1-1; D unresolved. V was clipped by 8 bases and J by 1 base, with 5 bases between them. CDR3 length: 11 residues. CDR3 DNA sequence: TGTGCCAGCTCAGCGAACACTGAAGCTTTCTTT. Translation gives CASSANTEAFF.

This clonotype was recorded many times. In DNA form, the CDR3 reads TGCGCCAGCAGCGTCGACAGGGACACTGAAGCTTTCTTT. Translation: CASSVDRDTEAFF. The J gene is TRBJ1-1, the V gene TRBV5-1; 7 bases fit TRBD1. The CDR3 covers 13 residues. With 4 bases clipped from V and 3 bases from J, the junction kept 3 bases outside the gene matches. CDR1 and CDR2 from the germline V gene are SGHRS and YFSETQ.

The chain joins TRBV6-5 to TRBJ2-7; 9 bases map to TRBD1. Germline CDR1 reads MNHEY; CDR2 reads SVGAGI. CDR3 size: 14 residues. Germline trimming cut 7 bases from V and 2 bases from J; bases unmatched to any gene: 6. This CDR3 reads CASKDGTGTYEQYF. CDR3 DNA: TGTGCCAGCAAAGATGGGACAGGGACCTACGAGCAGTACTTC.

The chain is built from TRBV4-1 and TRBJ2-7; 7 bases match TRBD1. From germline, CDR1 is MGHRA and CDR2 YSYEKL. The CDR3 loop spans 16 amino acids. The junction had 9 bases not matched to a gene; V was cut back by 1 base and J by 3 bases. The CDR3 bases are TGCGCCAGCAGCCAAGTGGGGGACAGTCCCTTCTACGAGCAGTACTTC. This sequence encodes CASSQVGDSPFYEQYF.

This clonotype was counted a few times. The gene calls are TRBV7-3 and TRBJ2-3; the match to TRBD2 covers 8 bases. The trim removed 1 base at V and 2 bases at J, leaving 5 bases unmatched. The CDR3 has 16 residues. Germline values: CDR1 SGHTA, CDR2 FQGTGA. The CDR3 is CASSLKIAGYTDTQYF. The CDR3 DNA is TGTGCCAGCAGCTTAAAGATAGCGGGGTACACAGATACGCAGTATTTT.

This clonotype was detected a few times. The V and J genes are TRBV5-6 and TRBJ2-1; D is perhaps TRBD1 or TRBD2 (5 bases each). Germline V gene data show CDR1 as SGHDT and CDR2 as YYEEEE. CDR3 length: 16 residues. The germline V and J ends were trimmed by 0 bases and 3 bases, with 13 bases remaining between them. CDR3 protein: CASSLVPGARYNEQFF. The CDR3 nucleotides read TGTGCCAGCAGCTTGGTTCCCGGGGCCCGCTACAATGAGCAGTTCTTC.

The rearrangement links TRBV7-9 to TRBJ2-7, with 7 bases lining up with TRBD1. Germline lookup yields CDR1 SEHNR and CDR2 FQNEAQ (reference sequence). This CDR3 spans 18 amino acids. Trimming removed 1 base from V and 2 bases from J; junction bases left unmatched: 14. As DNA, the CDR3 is TGTGCCAGCAGCTTAGGTCGGCCTGGACAGGTAGTTACCTACGAGCAGTACTTC. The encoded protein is CASSLGRPGQVVTYEQYF.

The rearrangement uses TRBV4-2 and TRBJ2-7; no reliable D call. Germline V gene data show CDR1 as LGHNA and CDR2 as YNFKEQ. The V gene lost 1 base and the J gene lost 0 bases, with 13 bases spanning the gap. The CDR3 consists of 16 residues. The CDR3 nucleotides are TGTGCCAGCAGCCAAGGCGACCCCTCAAGCTCCTACGAGCAGTACTTC. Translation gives CASSQGDPSSSYEQYF.

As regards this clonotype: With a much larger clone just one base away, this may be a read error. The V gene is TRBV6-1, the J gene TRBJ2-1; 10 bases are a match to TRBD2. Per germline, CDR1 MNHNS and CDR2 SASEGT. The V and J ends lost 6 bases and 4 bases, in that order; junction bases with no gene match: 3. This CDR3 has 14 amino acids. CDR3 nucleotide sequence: TGTGCCAGCAGCATACTAGCGGGATACAATGAGCAGTTCTTC. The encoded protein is CASSILAGYNEQFF.